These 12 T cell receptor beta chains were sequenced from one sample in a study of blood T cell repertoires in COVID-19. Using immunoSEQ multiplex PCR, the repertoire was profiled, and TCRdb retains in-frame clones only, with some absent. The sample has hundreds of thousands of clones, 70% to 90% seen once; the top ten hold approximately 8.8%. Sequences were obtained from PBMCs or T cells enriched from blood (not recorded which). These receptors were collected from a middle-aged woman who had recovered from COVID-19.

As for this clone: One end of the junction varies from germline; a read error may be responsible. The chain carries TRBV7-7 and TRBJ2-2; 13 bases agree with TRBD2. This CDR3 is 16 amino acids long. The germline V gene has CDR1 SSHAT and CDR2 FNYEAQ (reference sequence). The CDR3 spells CASSWTSGGNTGELFF. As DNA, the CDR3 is TGTGCTAGCAGCTGGACTAGCGGGGGGAACACCGGGGAGCTGTTTTTT. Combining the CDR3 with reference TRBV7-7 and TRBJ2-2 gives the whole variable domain GAGVSQSPRYKVTKRGQDVTLRCDPISSHATLYWYQQALGQGPEFLTYFNYEAQPDKSGLPSDRFSAERPEGSISTLTIQRTEQRDSAMYRCASSWTSGGNTGELFFGEGSRLTVL.

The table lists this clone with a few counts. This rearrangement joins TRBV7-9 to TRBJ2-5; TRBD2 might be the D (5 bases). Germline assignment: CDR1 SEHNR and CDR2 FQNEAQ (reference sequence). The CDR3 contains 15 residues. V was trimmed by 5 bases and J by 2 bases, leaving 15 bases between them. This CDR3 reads CASSQRYGYQETQYF. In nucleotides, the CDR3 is TGTGCCAGCAGCCAGCGGTATGGATATCAAGAGACCCAGTACTTC.

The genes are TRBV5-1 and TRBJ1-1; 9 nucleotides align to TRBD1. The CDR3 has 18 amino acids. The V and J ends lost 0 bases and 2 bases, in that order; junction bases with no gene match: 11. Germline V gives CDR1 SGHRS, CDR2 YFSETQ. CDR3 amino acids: CASSLDGPGQGFNTEAFF. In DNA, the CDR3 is TGCGCCAGCAGCTTGGACGGACCGGGACAGGGCTTTAACACTGAAGCTTTCTTT.

CDR3 sequence: CASSEYRSGNTIYF. The CDR3 nucleotides are TGTGCCAGCAGTGAATATAGATCTGGAAACACCATATATTTT. The rearrangement uses TRBV6-1 and TRBJ1-3; D is undetermined. The V gene lost 2 bases and the J gene lost 1 base, with 6 bases spanning the gap. The CDR3 has 14 amino acids. Germline-derived CDR1 and CDR2 are MNHNS and SASEGT.

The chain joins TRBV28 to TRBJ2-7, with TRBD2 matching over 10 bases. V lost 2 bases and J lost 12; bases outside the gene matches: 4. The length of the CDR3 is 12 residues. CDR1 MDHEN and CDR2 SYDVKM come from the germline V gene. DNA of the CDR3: TGTGCCAGCAGTTTAGGACTAGCGGTGGCGTACTTC. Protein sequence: CASSLGLAVAYF.

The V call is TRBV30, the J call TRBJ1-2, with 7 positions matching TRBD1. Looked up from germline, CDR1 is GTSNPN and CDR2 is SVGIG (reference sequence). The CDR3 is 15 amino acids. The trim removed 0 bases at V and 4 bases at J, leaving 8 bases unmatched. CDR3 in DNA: TGTGCCTGGAGTGTCCCCCGACAGGGAACCTATGGCTACACCTTC. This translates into CAWSVPRQGTYGYTF. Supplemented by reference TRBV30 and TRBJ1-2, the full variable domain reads SQTIHQWPATLVQPVGSPLSLECTVEGTSNPNLYWYRQAAGRGLQLLFYSVGIGQISSEVPQNLSASRPQDRQFILSSKKLLLSDSGFYLCAWSVPRQGTYGYTFGSGTRLTVV.

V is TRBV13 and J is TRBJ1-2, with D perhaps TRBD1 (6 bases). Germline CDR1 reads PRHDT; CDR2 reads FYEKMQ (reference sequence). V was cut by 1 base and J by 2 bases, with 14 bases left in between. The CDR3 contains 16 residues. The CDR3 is CASSLAGGTRNYGYTF. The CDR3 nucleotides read TGTGCCAGCAGCTTAGCGGGGGGCACCAGAAACTATGGCTACACCTTC.

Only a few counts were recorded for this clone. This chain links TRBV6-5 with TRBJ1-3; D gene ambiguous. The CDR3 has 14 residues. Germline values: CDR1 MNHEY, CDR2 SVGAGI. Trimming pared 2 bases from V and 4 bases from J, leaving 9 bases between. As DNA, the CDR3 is TGTGCCAGCAGTTACGGCCAGATCGGAAACACCATATATTTT. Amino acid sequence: CASSYGQIGNTIYF.

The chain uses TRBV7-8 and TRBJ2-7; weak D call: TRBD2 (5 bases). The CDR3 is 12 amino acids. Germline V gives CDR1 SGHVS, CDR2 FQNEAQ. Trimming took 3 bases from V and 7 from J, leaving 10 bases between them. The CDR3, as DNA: TGTGCCAGCAGCTTCTATATAGCGGAGCAGTACTTC. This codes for CASSFYIAEQYF.

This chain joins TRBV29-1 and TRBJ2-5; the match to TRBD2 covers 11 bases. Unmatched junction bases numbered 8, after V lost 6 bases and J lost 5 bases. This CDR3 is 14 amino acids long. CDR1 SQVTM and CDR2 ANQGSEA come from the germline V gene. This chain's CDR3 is CSVPGLAVWETQYF. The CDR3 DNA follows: TGCAGCGTCCCGGGACTAGCGGTATGGGAGACCCAGTACTTC.

Here the CDR3 reads CASRTRQGVGQPQHF. For the CDR3, the DNA is TGTGCCAGCAGAACCCGACAGGGAGTAGGACAGCCCCAGCATTTT. The chain joins TRBV6-5 to TRBJ1-5, with TRBD1 matching over 7 bases. Germline V gene data show CDR1 as MNHEY and CDR2 as SVGAGI. V was clipped by 6 bases and J by 7 bases; unmatched bases: 12. The CDR3 runs to 15 residues.

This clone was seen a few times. The CDR3 reads CAISELRTGEETQYF. CDR3 bases: TGTGCCATCAGTGAGCTGAGGACAGGGGAAGAGACCCAGTACTTC. This chain joins TRBV10-3 and TRBJ2-5, with 9 positions matching TRBD1. Germline V gene data show CDR1 as ENHRY and CDR2 as SYGVKD. Trimming cost V 2 bases and J 3 bases; bases outside gene matches: 4. This CDR3 has 15 amino acids.